Listed here are 8 T cell receptor beta chains from one sample, sequenced in a study of cytomegalovirus exposure and HLA in healthy donors. Some clones are missing from TCRdb's copy, which holds only in-frame ones; the method was immunoSEQ multiplex PCR. The sample has approximately 150,000 clones; about 88% are singletons. Input material: PBMCs. Receptor source: a man younger than 30 in good health and CMV-seropositive.

The chain combines TRBV27 with TRBJ2-5, with 10 positions matching TRBD2. With V trimmed by 5 bases and J by 1 base, 4 bases remained unmatched. CDR1 is MNHEY, CDR2 SMNVEV, per germline (reference sequence). The CDR3 runs to 15 residues. The CDR3 loop reads CASSPSGGVQETQYF. The CDR3 DNA sequence: TGTGCCAGCAGTCCTAGCGGGGGAGTCCAAGAGACCCAGTACTTC.

As for this clone: The likely explanation is a read error, given a far larger clone one base away. Other DNA sequences in this sample translate to the same CDR3. This chain joins TRBV20-1 and TRBJ1-2; possibly TRBD1 for D (5 bases). V was clipped by 5 bases and J by 5 bases, with 9 bases between them. The germline V gene has CDR1 DFQATT and CDR2 SNEGSKA (reference sequence). The CDR3 spans 11 residues. The chain's CDR3 is CSAARQYGYTF. CDR3 DNA: TGCAGTGCTGCTCGACAGTATGGCTACACCTTC.

The rearrangement uses TRBV10-2 and TRBJ1-1, with no clear D. The CDR3 contains 12 residues. The germline V gene encodes CDR1 WSHSY and CDR2 SAAADI. V was clipped by 0 bases and J by 7 bases, with 6 bases between them. CDR3 sequence (DNA): TGCGCCAGCAGTGAGTCGCACAGTGAAGCTTTCTTT. It is translated as CASSESHSEAFF.

The chain employs TRBV4-2 and TRBJ2-7; tentative D call: TRBD2 (6 bases). V gave up 1 base and J gave up 3 bases, with 10 bases separating them. Germline CDR1 LGHNA, CDR2 YNFKEQ. CDR3 length: 14 amino acids. The CDR3 DNA reads TGTGCCAGCAGCCAAGGTAGCGGTAACTACGAGCAGTACTTC. Its translation: CASSQGSGNYEQYF.

V gene TRBV6-6 combines with J gene TRBJ2-3; 7 nucleotides align to TRBD2. Germline CDR1 reads MNHNY; CDR2 reads SVGAGI (reference sequence). V lost 5 bases and J lost 1; bases outside the gene matches: 0. The CDR3 length is 13 residues. The CDR3 region is CASSLAGTDTQYF. The CDR3 DNA reads as TGTGCCAGCAGTCTAGCGGGCACAGATACGCAGTATTTT.

The chain employs TRBV6-1 and TRBJ1-5; 8 bases agree with TRBD1. This CDR3 has 15 amino acids. The V segment lost 4 bases and the J segment 1 base; nucleotides outside the gene matches: 3. Germline values: CDR1 MNHNS, CDR2 SASEGT. CDR3 DNA: TGTGCCAGCAGTGTCGGACAGGGAAGCAATCAGCCCCAGCATTTT. Translating gives CASSVGQGSNQPQHF.

V gene TRBV6-1 combines with J gene TRBJ2-7; D not certain. V gave up 3 bases and J gave up 1 base, with 13 bases separating them. CDR3 size: 15 residues. Germline V lookup: CDR1 MNHNS, CDR2 SASEGT. The DNA for the CDR3 is TGTGCCAGCAGTGAGCAAGGCAGGCGATCCTACGAGCAGTACTTC. Its translation: CASSEQGRRSYEQYF.

V gene TRBV10-2 combines with J gene TRBJ1-1, with TRBD1 as a possible D gene (6 bases). The CDR3 is made up of 14 amino acids. The germline gives CDR1 WSHSY, CDR2 SAAADI. V was clipped by 7 bases and J by 4 bases, with 16 bases between them. CDR3 nucleotides: TGCGCCAGCAACCCGGACAGCTGGGGCACTGAAGCTTTCTTT. This encodes CASNPDSWGTEAFF.